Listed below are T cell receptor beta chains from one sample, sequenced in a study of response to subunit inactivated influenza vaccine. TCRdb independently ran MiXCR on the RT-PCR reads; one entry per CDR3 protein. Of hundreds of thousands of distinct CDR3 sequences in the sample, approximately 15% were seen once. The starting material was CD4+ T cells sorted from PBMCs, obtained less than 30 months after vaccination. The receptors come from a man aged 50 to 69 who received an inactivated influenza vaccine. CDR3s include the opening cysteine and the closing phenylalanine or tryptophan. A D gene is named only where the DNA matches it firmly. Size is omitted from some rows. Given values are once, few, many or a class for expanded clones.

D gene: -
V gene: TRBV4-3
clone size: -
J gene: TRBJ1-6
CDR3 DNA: TGCGCCAGCCAACCCGACACCTTGAATTCACCCCTCCACTTT
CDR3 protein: CASQPDTLNSPLHF

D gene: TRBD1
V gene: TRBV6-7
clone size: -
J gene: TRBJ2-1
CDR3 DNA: TGTGCCAGCAGTTACCCGGGACAGGGGATCCATGAGCAGTTCTTC
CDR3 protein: CASSYPGQGIHEQFF

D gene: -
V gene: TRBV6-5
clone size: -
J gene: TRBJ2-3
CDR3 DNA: TGTGCCAGCAGTTATGACCGAGGCAGCCGATCTAGCACAGATACGCAGTATTTT
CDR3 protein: CASSYDRGSRSSTDTQYF

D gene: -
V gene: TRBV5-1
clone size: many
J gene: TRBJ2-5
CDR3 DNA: TGCGCCAGCAGCACCCAAGAGACCCAGTACTTC
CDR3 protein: CASSTQETQYF

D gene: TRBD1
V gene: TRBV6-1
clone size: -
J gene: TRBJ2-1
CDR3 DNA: TGTGCCAGCACCACGGACAGGGGGAGGAGTACTGAGCAGTTCTTC
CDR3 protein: CASTTDRGRSTEQFF

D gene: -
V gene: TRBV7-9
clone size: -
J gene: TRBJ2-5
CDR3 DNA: TGTGCCAGCAGCTCGGAGGTGGCGGGACGGCGAGAGACCCAGTACTTC
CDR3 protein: CASSSEVAGRRETQYF

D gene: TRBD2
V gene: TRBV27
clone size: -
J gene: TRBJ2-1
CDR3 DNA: TGTGCCAGCAGTTTATCCGGGACTAGCAGCAAGGAGCAGTTCTTC
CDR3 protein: CASSLSGTSSKEQFF

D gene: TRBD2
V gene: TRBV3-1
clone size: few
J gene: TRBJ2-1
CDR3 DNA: TGTGCCAGCAGCCCTCCTAGCGGATGGAGCAATGAGCAGTTCTTC
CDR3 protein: CASSPPSGWSNEQFF

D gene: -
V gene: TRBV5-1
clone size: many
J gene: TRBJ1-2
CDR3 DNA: TGCGCCAGCAGCTTGGCGGCAGGTGGAGACGCTATTCTTACCTTC
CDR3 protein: CASSLAAGGDAILTF

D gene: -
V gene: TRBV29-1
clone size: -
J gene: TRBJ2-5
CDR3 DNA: TGCAGCGTTGGGGGGGCTTCCCGGTGGGAGACCCAGTACTTC
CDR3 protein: CSVGGASRWETQYF

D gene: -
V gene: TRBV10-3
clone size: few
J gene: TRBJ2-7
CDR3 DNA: TGTGCCATCAGTGAGGGGGCACGGAGCTCCGAGCAGTACTTC
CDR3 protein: CAISEGARSSEQYF

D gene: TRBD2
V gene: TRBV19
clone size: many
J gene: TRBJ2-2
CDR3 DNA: TGTGCCAGTAGTACACTAGCGGGAGGTTCCGGGGAGCTGTTTTTT
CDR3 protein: CASSTLAGGSGELFF

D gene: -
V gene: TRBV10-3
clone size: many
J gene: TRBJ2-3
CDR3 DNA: TGTGCCATCAACTCGGGGGGCAGCACAGATACGCAGTATTTT
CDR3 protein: CAINSGGSTDTQYF

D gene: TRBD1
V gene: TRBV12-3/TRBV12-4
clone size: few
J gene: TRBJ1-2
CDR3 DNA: TGTGCCAGCAGTTTGACAGGGGGAACGGGCTACACCTTC
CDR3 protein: CASSLTGGTGYTF

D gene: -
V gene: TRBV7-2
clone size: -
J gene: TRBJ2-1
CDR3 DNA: TGTGCCAGCAGCTTAGAGAGGCGCAATGAGCAGTTCTTC
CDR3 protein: CASSLERRNEQFF

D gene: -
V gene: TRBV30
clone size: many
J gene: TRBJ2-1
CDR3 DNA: TGTGCCTGGAGTGCCCGACCGGGACACCATTGGGATGAGCAGTTCTTC
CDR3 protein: CAWSARPGHHWDEQFF

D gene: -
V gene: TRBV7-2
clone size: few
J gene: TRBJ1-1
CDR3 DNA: TGTGCCAGCAGGCTTTACAGGGACACTGAAGCTTTCTTT
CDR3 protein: CASRLYRDTEAFF

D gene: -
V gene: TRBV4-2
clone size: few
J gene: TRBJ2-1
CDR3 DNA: TGTGCCAGCAGCCAAGATCGTTGGATCAATGAGCAGTTCTTC
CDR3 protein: CASSQDRWINEQFF

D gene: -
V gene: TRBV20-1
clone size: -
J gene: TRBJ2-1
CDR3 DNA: TGCAGTGCTAGAGATAGCAGGCGGTCCTACAATGAGCAGTTCTTC
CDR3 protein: CSARDSRRSYNEQFF

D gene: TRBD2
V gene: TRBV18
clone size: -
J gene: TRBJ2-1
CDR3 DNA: TGTGCCAGCTCACCGCCCCTTCTAGCGGCCACAGGCCACAATGAGCAGTTCTTC
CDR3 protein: CASSPPLLAATGHNEQFF

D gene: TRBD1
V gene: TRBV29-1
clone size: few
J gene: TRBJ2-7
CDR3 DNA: TGCAGCGAGGGGACAGGGGGGCTATATTACGAGCAGTACTTC
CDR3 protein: CSEGTGGLYYEQYF

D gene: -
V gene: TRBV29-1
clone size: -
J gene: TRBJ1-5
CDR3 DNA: TGCAGCGTCTCAAAGAACGACGGTTTCAATCAGCCCCAGCATTTT
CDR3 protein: CSVSKNDGFNQPQHF

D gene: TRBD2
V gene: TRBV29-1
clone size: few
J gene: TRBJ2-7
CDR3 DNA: TGCAGCGGACAGGCCCCGGGAGCGGGAGATTTGTACGAGCAGTACTTC
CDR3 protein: CSGQAPGAGDLYEQYF

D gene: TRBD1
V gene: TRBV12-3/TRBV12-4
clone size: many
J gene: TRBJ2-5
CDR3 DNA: TGTGCCAGCAGTTACACAGGGGGGGAGACCCAGTACTTC
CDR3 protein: CASSYTGGETQYF